This is a list of T cell receptor beta chains from one sample in a study of cytomegalovirus exposure and HLA in healthy donors. The repertoire was sequenced with immunoSEQ multiplex PCR; TCRdb's copy has only in-frame clones and lacks some. The table lists under 250,000 clones, roughly 88% of them singletons. Sequenced input: PBMCs. The receptors were sampled from a boy younger than 10 in good health and CMV-seronegative. Both conserved end residues are part of each CDR3. D genes are given only for firm matches. A clone size is listed for some rows: how often the clone was seen (once, few, many), or a class if it is expanded.

TRBD2 | TRBJ2-7 | . | TRBV6-6 | TGTGCCACCACCGGGGGGGCCTACGAGCAGTACTTC | CATTGGAYEQYF
. | TRBJ1-1 | . | TRBV5-1 | TGCGCCAGCAGCGCAGGACGGGGGAACACTGAAGCTTTCTTT | CASSAGRGNTEAFF
TRBD2 | TRBJ2-7 | . | TRBV7-3 | TGTGCCAGCAGCCAAAGACTAGCGGGGTACTACGAGCAGTACTTC | CASSQRLAGYYEQYF
TRBD1 | TRBJ1-2 | . | TRBV6-5 | TGTGCCAGCAGCCCCCAGGGACAGGGAAAAGGCTACACCTTC | CASSPQGQGKGYTF
TRBD1 | TRBJ1-2 | once | TRBV5-1 | TGCGCCAGCAGCCTTAATACAGGGGGCTCTGGCTACACCTTC | CASSLNTGGSGYTF
. | TRBJ1-2 | . | TRBV6-1 | TGTGCCAGCAGTGAATCCCCAGGAAGCTTCTATGGCTACACCTTC | CASSESPGSFYGYTF
TRBD1 | TRBJ2-2 | . | TRBV30 | TGTGCCTGGAGTGTACTAACCAGGGGGCGCACCGGGGAGCTGTTTTTT | CAWSVLTRGRTGELFF
. | TRBJ1-5 | . | TRBV18 | TGTGCCAGCTCATTGCTTTGGGAGCAGCCCCAGCATTTT | CASSLLWEQPQHF
TRBD1 | TRBJ1-1 | . | TRBV30 | TGTGCCTGGGGGCCGGGACAGGGTTACACTGAAGCTTTCTTT | CAWGPGQGYTEAFF
. | TRBJ1-1 | . | TRBV5-1 | TGCGCCAGCAGCCCGGACACAGGGAACACTGAAGCTTTCTTT | CASSPDTGNTEAFF
TRBD1 | TRBJ2-7 | once | TRBV7-6 | TGTGCCAGCAGCCCCGACAGGGTCTACGAGCAGTACTTC | CASSPDRVYEQYF
. | TRBJ2-5 | . | TRBV4-2 | TGTGCCAGCAGCCAAGATGGGTGGGGGCAGCGAGAGACCCAGTACTTC | CASSQDGWGQRETQYF